This T cell receptor (beta chain) emerged from a study of cytomegalovirus exposure and HLA in healthy donors. Across the study: Drawn from HLA-typed donors, about 85 million unique TCRs were held in an early data release. The study's findings and limits: In a later analysis, TCR association rates varied by HLA locus: DRB1 most, HLA-C fewest. The investigators catalogued 150 to 200 TCR beta chains as cytomegalovirus-associated.

Amplification used 60 Vbeta primers and 13 Jbeta primers. Profiled with immunoSEQ multiplex PCR; TCRdb holds only in-frame clones, not every one. Among under 150,000 clones, around 80% were seen once, and the ten largest hold less than 3.5%. Concerning this clone itself: Antigen: not known.

The CDR3 is made up of 15 amino acids. The trim removed 0 bases at V and 4 bases at J, leaving 1 base unmatched. Germline CDR1 is SGHNT and CDR2 is YYREEE (reference sequence). All donors participated as healthy donors of bone marrow. This TCR derives from a man aged 50-60 years in good health and CMV-seronegative. The J gene is TRBJ2-2, the V gene TRBV5-4, with 9 bases matching TRBD2. Specimen: PBMCs. Here the CDR3 DNA reads TGTGCCAGCAGCTTGGGTAGCGGGAGCACCGGGGAGCTGTTTTTT. Its translation is CASSLGSGSTGELFF.